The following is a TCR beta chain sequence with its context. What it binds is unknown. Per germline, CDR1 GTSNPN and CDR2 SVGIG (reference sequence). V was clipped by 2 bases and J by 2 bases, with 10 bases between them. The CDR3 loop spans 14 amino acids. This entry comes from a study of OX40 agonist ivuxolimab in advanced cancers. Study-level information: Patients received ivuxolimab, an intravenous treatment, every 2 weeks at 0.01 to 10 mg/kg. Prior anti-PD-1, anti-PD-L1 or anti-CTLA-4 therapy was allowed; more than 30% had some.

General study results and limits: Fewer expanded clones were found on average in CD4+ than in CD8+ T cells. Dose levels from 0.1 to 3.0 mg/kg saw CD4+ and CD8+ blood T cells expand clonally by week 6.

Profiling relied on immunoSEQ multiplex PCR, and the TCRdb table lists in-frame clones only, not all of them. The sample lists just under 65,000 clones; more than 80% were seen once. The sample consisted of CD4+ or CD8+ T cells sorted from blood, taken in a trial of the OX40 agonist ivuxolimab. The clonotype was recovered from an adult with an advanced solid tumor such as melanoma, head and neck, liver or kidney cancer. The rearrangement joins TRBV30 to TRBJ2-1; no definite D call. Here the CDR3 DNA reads TGTGCCTGGAGTCAAGGGTTCCCCTACAATGAGCAGTTCTTC. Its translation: CAWSQGFPYNEQFF.